Shown below are 13 T cell receptor beta chains from a single sample sequenced in a study of shared clonotypes between healthy human individuals. Using immunoSEQ multiplex PCR, the repertoire was profiled, and TCRdb retains in-frame clones only, with some absent. The table has about 96,000 clones, about half seen once. Sequenced input: PBMCs. All receptors come from a woman in her 40s in good health. Some clones in this sample may be carry-over from other donors' samples.

This clone was seen a few times. The chain couples TRBV2 to TRBJ2-5; D not certain. The end of the DNA is better explained by TRBJ2-7, so the J call may be wrong. This CDR3 has 11 residues. Germline CDR1 reads SNHLY; CDR2 reads FYNNEI. The CDR3 reads CASSFIGEQYF. The CDR3 DNA sequence: TGTGCCAGCAGTTTTATTGGCGAGCAGTACTTC.

The CDR3: CAAKQGPGELFF. CDR3 nucleotide sequence: TGTGCCGCGAAACAGGGTCCCGGGGAGCTGTTTTTT. The chain recombines TRBV30 with TRBJ2-2, with TRBD1 as a possible D gene (6 bases). V was trimmed by 8 bases and J by 6 bases, leaving 13 bases between them. The V gene's germline CDR1 is GTSNPN and CDR2 SVGIG (reference sequence). The CDR3 sequence is 12 residues long.

This clone was observed many times. V usage is TRBV28 and J usage is TRBJ1-1, with D tentatively TRBD1 (5 bases). The V gene lost 8 bases and the J gene lost 5 bases, with 18 bases spanning the gap. CDR3 length: 14 residues. Per the germline V gene, CDR1 is MDHEN and CDR2 is SYDVKM. CDR3 bases: TGTGCCAGCGGGGACCCACGGGGTTATACTGAAGCTTTCTTT. This translates into CASGDPRGYTEAFF.

The chain carries TRBV5-1 and TRBJ2-7; tentative D call: TRBD2 (5 bases). CDR1 and CDR2 from the germline V gene are SGHRS and YFSETQ. This CDR3 region has 14 residues. The V gene lost 0 bases and the J gene lost 6 bases, with 13 bases spanning the gap. The chain's CDR3 is CASSLGFGVSEQYF. The CDR3 coding sequence is TGCGCCAGCAGCTTGGGTTTCGGGGTTTCCGAGCAGTACTTC. Variable domain in full (rest from reference TRBV5-1 and TRBJ2-7): KAGVTQTPRYLIKTRGQQVTLSCSPISGHRSVSWYQQTPGQGLQFLFEYFSETQRNKGNFPGRFSGRQFSNSRSEMNVSTLELGDSALYLCASSLGFGVSEQYFGPGTRLTVT.

This chain joins TRBV23-1 and TRBJ2-3, with 11 nucleotides matching TRBD2. TRBV23-1 carries the ORF label, with uncertain function. After removal of 3 bases from V and 3 bases from J, the junction contained 8 bases not matched to a gene. CDR3 length: 17 residues. CDR3 sequence: CASSQQKLAGETDTQYF. In nucleotides, the CDR3 is TGCGCCAGCAGTCAGCAAAAACTAGCGGGAGAAACAGATACGCAGTATTTT.

In its sample, this clone was seen once. The chain joins TRBV5-1 to TRBJ2-3; possible D gene TRBD1, 5 bases. This CDR3 comprises 16 residues. From germline, CDR1 is SGHRS and CDR2 YFSETQ. Trimming took 0 bases from V and 1 from J, leaving 12 bases between them. CDR3 amino acids: CASSLVQVRGTDTQYF. CDR3 DNA: TGCGCCAGCAGCTTGGTACAGGTTAGGGGCACAGATACGCAGTATTTT.

This clone showed up many times. The V gene is TRBV4-2, the J gene TRBJ2-3, with D perhaps matching TRBD2 (5 bases). The CDR3 sequence is 15 residues long. V was trimmed by 3 bases and J by 0 bases, leaving 10 bases between them. Germline CDR1 reads LGHNA; CDR2 reads YNFKEQ. The CDR3 loop is CASSQVASSTDTQYF. The CDR3 DNA reads as TGTGCCAGCAGCCAGGTAGCGTCTAGCACAGATACGCAGTATTTT.

Many counts were recorded for this clone. The same CDR3 arises from other DNA sequences in this sample as well. This chain links TRBV29-1 with TRBJ1-1; D not certain. Germline V gene lookup returns CDR1 SQVTM and CDR2 ANQGSEA. This CDR3 region has 12 residues. The ends were cut back, 3 bases at V and 7 bases at J, with 12 bases in the middle. Here the CDR3 reads CSVDVTAIEAFF. In DNA form, the CDR3 reads TGCAGCGTTGATGTAACAGCAATTGAAGCTTTCTTT.

This clone was detected a few times. The rearrangement uses TRBV7-9 and TRBJ1-2, with 10 nucleotides matching TRBD1. This CDR3 has 14 residues. V shed 1 base, J shed 8 bases, and the junction held 4 bases outside the gene matches. Looked up from germline, CDR1 is SEHNR and CDR2 is FQNEAQ (reference sequence). The CDR3 region has the DNA TGTGCCAGCAGCTTAGTGGGACAGGGGCAAGGCTACACCTTC. This sequence encodes CASSLVGQGQGYTF.

The rearrangement links TRBV28 to TRBJ2-7, with D hard to call. V was clipped by 1 base and J by 6 bases, with 7 bases between them. CDR1 and CDR2 (germline): MDHEN, SYDVKM. This CDR3 spans 12 amino acids. CDR3 DNA sequence: TGTGCCAGCAGTTTATTGGCTAGCGAGCAGTACTTC. It translates to CASSLLASEQYF.

This chain links TRBV4-2 with TRBJ1-1; D not resolved. The CDR3 has 13 residues. Germline-derived CDR1 and CDR2 are LGHNA and YNFKEQ. The V and J ends lost 5 bases and 1 base respectively, with 8 bases between them. The CDR3 here is CASSLGRNTEAFF. The CDR3 DNA reads as TGTGCCAGCAGCTTGGGAAGGAACACTGAAGCTTTCTTT.

V and J are TRBV27 and TRBJ2-7; a weak D match, TRBD1 (6 bases). The CDR3 runs 15 residues. Germline V CDR1 and CDR2: MNHEY, SMNVEV (reference sequence). Trimming took 0 bases from V and 0 from J, leaving 9 bases between them. The CDR3 loop is CASSLSGQNSYEQYF. CDR3 bases: TGTGCCAGCAGTTTATCCGGACAGAACTCCTACGAGCAGTACTTC.

The chain uses TRBV19 and TRBJ2-7, with 10 bases matching TRBD1. CDR1 is LNHDA and CDR2 is SQIVND in the germline V gene (reference sequence). This CDR3 contains 14 residues. V lost 5 bases, J lost 6 bases, and 7 bases stayed unmatched. For the CDR3, the DNA is TGTGCCAGTAGTCTCAGGACAGGGGGGAGCGAGCAGTACTTC. Its translation is CASSLRTGGSEQYF.